Described below is a single T cell receptor beta chain sequence and its context. With only one base between it and a far larger clone, this is likely a read error. The assay was immunoSEQ multiplex PCR, and TCRdb's table has in-frame clones only and misses some. The table has 900,000 to 1,200,000 clones, roughly 74% seen once. CDR3 size: 13 residues. Germline-derived CDR1 and CDR2 are SEHNR and FQNEAQ (reference sequence). The data were taken from a study of shared clonotypes between healthy human individuals. The chain combines TRBV7-9 with TRBJ1-1, with D maybe TRBD1 (5 bases). The receptor's source is a man aged 18 to 29 in good health. Some clones in this sample may be carry-over from other donors' samples. Sequencing was done on a sample of memory CD4+ T cells from PBMCs. Sample subset: CD45RA-negative fraction. The CDR3 loop reads CAGSLEQGTEAFF. The CDR3 DNA is TGTGCCGGCAGCTTAGAGCAGGGCACTGAAGCTTTCTTT.